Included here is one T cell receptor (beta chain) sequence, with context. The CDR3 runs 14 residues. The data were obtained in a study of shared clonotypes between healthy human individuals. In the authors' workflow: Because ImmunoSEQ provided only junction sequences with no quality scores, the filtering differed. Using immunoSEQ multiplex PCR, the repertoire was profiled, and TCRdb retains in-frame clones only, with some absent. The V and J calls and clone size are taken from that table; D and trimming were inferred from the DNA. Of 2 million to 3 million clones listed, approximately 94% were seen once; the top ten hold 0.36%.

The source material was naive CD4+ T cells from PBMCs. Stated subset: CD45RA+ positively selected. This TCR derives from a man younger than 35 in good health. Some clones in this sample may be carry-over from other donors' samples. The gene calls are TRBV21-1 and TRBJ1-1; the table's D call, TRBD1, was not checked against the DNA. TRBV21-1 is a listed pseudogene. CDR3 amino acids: CASSIRDRNTEAFF. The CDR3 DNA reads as TGTGCCAGCAGCATACGGGACAGAAACACTGAAGCTTTCTTT.